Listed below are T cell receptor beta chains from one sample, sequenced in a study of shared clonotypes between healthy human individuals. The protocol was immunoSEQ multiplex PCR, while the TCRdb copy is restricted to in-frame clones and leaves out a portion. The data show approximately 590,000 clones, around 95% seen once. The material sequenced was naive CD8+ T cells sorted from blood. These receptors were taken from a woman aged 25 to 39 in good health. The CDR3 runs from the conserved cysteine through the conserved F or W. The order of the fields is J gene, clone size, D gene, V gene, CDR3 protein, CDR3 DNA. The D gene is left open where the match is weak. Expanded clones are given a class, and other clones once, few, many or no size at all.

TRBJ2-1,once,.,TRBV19,CASSAPGTHNEQFF,TGTGCCAGTAGTGCTCCGGGAACCCACAATGAGCAGTTCTTC
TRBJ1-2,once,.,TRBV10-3,CAISEKSGYTF,TGTGCCATCAGTGAGAAAAGTGGCTACACCTTC
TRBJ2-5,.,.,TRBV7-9,CASSLWEETQYF,TGTGCCAGCAGCTTATGGGAAGAGACCCAGTACTTC
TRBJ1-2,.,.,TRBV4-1,CASSQSADILYGYTF,TGCGCCAGCAGCCAATCAGCAGATATACTATATGGCTACACCTTC
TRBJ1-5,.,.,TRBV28,CASSFGALYQPQHF,TGTGCCAGCAGTTTTGGAGCACTTTATCAGCCCCAGCATTTT
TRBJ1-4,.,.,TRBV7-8,CASSSQGATNEKLFF,TGTGCCAGCAGCTCGCAGGGTGCAACTAATGAAAAACTGTTTTTT
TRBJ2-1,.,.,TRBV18,CASSRDNNEQFF,TGTGCCAGCTCACGGGACAACAATGAGCAGTTCTTC
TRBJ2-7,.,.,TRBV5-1,CASRQDDSTSYEQYF,TGCGCCAGCAGGCAGGACGACTCCACCTCCTACGAGCAGTACTTC
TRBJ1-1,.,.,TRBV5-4,CASSFQGLPNPEAFF,TGTGCCAGCAGCTTCCAGGGGCTACCCAACCCTGAAGCTTTCTTT
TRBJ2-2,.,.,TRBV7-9,CASSLVGSTGELFF,TGTGCCAGCAGCTTAGTCGGGTCCACCGGGGAGCTGTTTTTT
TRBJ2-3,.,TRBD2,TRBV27,CASSLLAGGGTDTQYF,TGTGCCAGCAGTTTACTGGCGGGAGGGGGCACAGATACGCAGTATTTT
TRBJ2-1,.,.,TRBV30,CAWSMVNEQFF,TGTGCCTGGAGTATGGTCAATGAGCAGTTCTTC
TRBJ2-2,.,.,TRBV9,CASSEDGSKAGELFF,TGTGCCAGCAGCGAGGACGGGAGTAAGGCCGGGGAGCTGTTTTTT
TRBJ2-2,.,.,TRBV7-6,CASSLTGELFF,TGTGCCAGCAGCTTAACCGGGGAGCTGTTTTTT
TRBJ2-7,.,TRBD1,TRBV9,CASSPRTGVGNEQYF,TGTGCCAGCAGCCCCCGGACAGGGGTCGGTAACGAGCAGTACTTC